Listed here are 21 T cell receptor beta chains from one sample, sequenced in a study of cytomegalovirus exposure and HLA in healthy donors. The PCR used 60 Vbeta and 13 Jbeta primers. The data were produced by immunoSEQ multiplex PCR, yet TCRdb's version contains in-frame clones alone and is incomplete. The data contain 120,000 or so clones, around 75% of them singletons. Sequenced input: PBMCs. These receptors all stem from a woman between 50 and 59 years old in good health and CMV-seropositive.

The J gene is TRBJ1-2, the V gene TRBV5-1, with TRBD1 matching 8 bases. Germline values: CDR1 SGHRS, CDR2 YFSETQ. The V and J ends lost 0 bases and 6 bases, in that order; junction bases with no gene match: 4. This CDR3 is built from 14 residues. CDR3 bases: TGCGCCAGCAGCTTGGGCGGACAGGGCAATGGCTACACCTTC. Translation: CASSLGGQGNGYTF.

The CDR3 DNA follows: TGTGCCAGCAGCTTCTACCCGGATACGCAGTATTTT. It translates to CASSFYPDTQYF. The V call is TRBV7-2, the J call TRBJ2-3; D remains unclear. The V end lost 3 bases, the J end lost 6 bases, and 7 bases lay between the germline ends. The germline gives CDR1 SGHTA, CDR2 FQGNSA. The CDR3 runs 12 residues.

CDR3 coding DNA: TGTGCCAGCTCACCGTTGGAGCTCCAAGAGACCCAGTACTTC. Translation gives CASSPLELQETQYF. The chain joins TRBV18 to TRBJ2-5; D not certain. CDR1 and CDR2 (germline): KGHSH, LQKENI. The CDR3 totals 14 residues. V gave up 3 bases and J gave up 1 base, with 9 bases separating them. The variable domain in full, completed from reference TRBV18 and TRBJ2-5, reads NAGVMQNPRHLVRRRGQEARLRCSPMKGHSHVYWYRQLPEEGLKFMVYLQKENIIDESGMPKERFSAEFPKEGPSILRIQQVVRGDSAAYFCASSPLELQETQYFGPGTRLLVL.

This clone was counted a few times. This chain uses TRBV7-2 with TRBJ2-3, with TRBD2 identical over 11 bases. This CDR3 region has 17 residues. V shed 2 bases, J shed 1 base, and the junction held 5 bases outside the gene matches. From germline, CDR1 is SGHTA and CDR2 FQGNSA. CDR3 DNA: TGTGCCAGCAGCTTATCGGCGACTAGCGGGGGCACAGATACGCAGTATTTT. Translated, it gives CASSLSATSGGTDTQYF.

This chain joins TRBV7-9 and TRBJ2-5, with D possibly TRBD1 on 6 matching bases. Deletions cut 2 bases from V and 1 base from J, with 14 bases between. Germline V gene data show CDR1 as SEHNR and CDR2 as FQNEAQ (reference sequence). The length of the CDR3 is 16 residues. The chain's CDR3 is CASSLRSGAIQETQYF. In nucleotides, the CDR3 is TGTGCCAGCAGCTTACGCTCAGGGGCCATCCAAGAGACCCAGTACTTC. Combining the CDR3 with reference TRBV7-9 and TRBJ2-5 gives the whole variable domain DTGVSQNPRHKITKRGQNVTFRCDPISEHNRLYWYRQTLGQGPEFLTYFQNEAQLEKSRLLSDRFSAERPKGSFSTLEIQRTEQGDSAMYLCASSLRSGAIQETQYFGPGTRLLVL.

V is TRBV6-9 and J is TRBJ2-1, with 13 positions matching TRBD2. CDR3 size: 15 residues. Germline trimming cut 7 bases from V and 4 bases from J; bases unmatched to any gene: 4. Germline V lookup: CDR1 MNHGY, CDR2 SVAAGI. CDR3 residues: CASTGTSGVYNEQFF. The DNA of the CDR3 is TGTGCCAGCACCGGGACTAGCGGGGTTTACAATGAGCAGTTCTTC.

This clone occurred once. The chain links TRBV30 to TRBJ1-3; 10 bases fit TRBD1. After removal of 8 bases from V and 4 bases from J, the junction contained 20 bases not matched to a gene. This CDR3 comprises 18 residues. Germline V gene lookup returns CDR1 GTSNPN and CDR2 SVGIG (reference sequence). The CDR3 DNA reads as TGTGCCCTGCTCGAAATGGGACAGGGGCGATCGAAAGGAAACACCATATATTTT. It specifies CALLEMGQGRSKGNTIYF.

The CDR3 is CASSTLQGNTEAFF. Written as DNA, the CDR3 is TGTGCCAGCAGTACACTCCAGGGGAACACTGAAGCTTTCTTT. This chain links TRBV6-5 with TRBJ1-1; D might be TRBD1 (5 bases). Germline CDR1 MNHEY, CDR2 SVGAGI. The V end lost 5 bases, the J end lost 1 base, and 11 bases lay between the germline ends. The CDR3 is 14 residues long.

This clone has a handful of counts. The J gene is TRBJ2-3, the V gene TRBV10-3, with D possibly being TRBD2 (5 bases). This CDR3 spans 16 amino acids. Trimming took 9 bases from V and 1 from J, leaving 20 bases between them. Looked up from germline, CDR1 is ENHRY and CDR2 is SYGVKD. The CDR3 DNA sequence: TGTGCCATTAACGCGGGCGTAGGGTTCGGCACAGATACGCAGTATTTT. Translated, it gives CAINAGVGFGTDTQYF.

The V and J genes are TRBV5-4 and TRBJ2-5, with 7 bases matching TRBD2. The germline V gene encodes CDR1 SGHNT and CDR2 YYREEE (reference sequence). This CDR3 has 15 residues. V was pared by 2 bases and J by 1 base, with 5 bases of the junction left unmatched. The CDR3: CASSFASGPQETQYF. CDR3 in DNA: TGTGCCAGCAGCTTCGCTAGCGGACCCCAAGAGACCCAGTACTTC.

CDR3: CATSPSTSQETQYF. CDR3 DNA: TGTGCCACCTCACCTTCGACTAGTCAAGAGACCCAGTACTTC. The chain recombines TRBV10-3 with TRBJ2-5, with a possible D match to TRBD2 (6 bases). The germline gives CDR1 ENHRY, CDR2 SYGVKD. The CDR3 length is 14 residues. Trimming pared 10 bases from V and 2 bases from J, leaving 17 bases between.

The chain employs TRBV6-4 and TRBJ1-4; 11 bases align to TRBD1. CDR3 size: 16 residues. With V trimmed by 3 bases and J by 8 bases, 8 bases remained unmatched. Per the germline V gene, CDR1 is MRHNA and CDR2 is SNTAGT. CDR3 sequence reads: CASSDRTGGFREKLFF. The CDR3 nucleotides are TGTGCCAGCAGTGATCGGACAGGGGGCTTTAGAGAAAAACTGTTTTTT.

The gene calls are TRBV5-1 and TRBJ1-4; TRBD1 might be the D (5 bases). Germline V gives CDR1 SGHRS, CDR2 YFSETQ. The V and J ends lost 2 bases and 9 bases respectively, with 14 bases between them. The CDR3 sequence is 14 residues long. This CDR3 reads CASSFEAGYKKLFF. The CDR3 nucleotides read TGCGCCAGCAGCTTCGAAGCAGGGTATAAAAAACTGTTTTTT.

The chain couples TRBV6-6 to TRBJ1-2; unclear D gene. Between the trimmed V and J ends, which lost 8 bases and 0 bases, there was a span of 7 bases. Germline CDR1 is MNHNY and CDR2 is SVGAGI (reference sequence). The CDR3 runs 12 residues. In DNA form, the CDR3 reads TGTGCCAGCGCGGCACCTAACTATGGCTACACCTTC. Its translation is CASAAPNYGYTF.

The genes are TRBV6-6 and TRBJ2-1, with 7 bases lining up with TRBD1. The V gene's germline CDR1 is MNHNY and CDR2 SVGAGI (reference sequence). Losses at the gene ends were 0 bases for V and 0 bases for J; bases not matched to a gene: 2. This CDR3 comprises 16 residues. In DNA form, the CDR3 reads TGTGCCAGCAGTTACTCGGCAGGGGGCTCCTACAATGAGCAGTTCTTC. Translating gives CASSYSAGGSYNEQFF.

This chain links TRBV14 with TRBJ1-2, with D tentatively TRBD1 (6 bases). Germline V gene sequence: CDR1 SGHDN, CDR2 FVKESK. The CDR3 contains 13 residues. Trimming stripped 3 bases from V and 8 bases from J, with 13 bases between. The CDR3 DNA sequence: TGTGCCAGCAGCCAGATTACAGGGATCGGCTACACCTTC. It specifies CASSQITGIGYTF. The full variable domain, in which reference TRBV14 and TRBJ1-2 provide the parts outside the CDR3, is EAGVTQFPSHSVIEKGQTVTLRCDPISGHDNLYWYRRVMGKEIKFLLHFVKESKQDESGMPNNRFLAERTGGTYSTLKVQPAELEDSGVYFCASSQITGIGYTFGSGTRLTVV.

This rearrangement joins TRBV27 to TRBJ2-5; D might be TRBD2 (6 bases). The end of the DNA aligns better with TRBJ2-7, so the J call may be wrong. The CDR3 loop spans 13 amino acids. In germline, CDR1 is MNHEY, CDR2 SMNVEV (reference sequence). DNA for the CDR3: TGTGCCAGCAGTTTAACTGGGGGGAACGAGCAGTACTTC. As protein: CASSLTGGNEQYF.

This sequence joins TRBV7-8 and TRBJ1-1, with a tentative D call TRBD1 (6 bases). V lost 6 bases, J lost 1 base, and 18 bases lay in between. Germline assignment: CDR1 SGHVS and CDR2 FQNEAQ. The CDR3 is 16 residues long. The CDR3 coding sequence is TGTGCCAGCAGTCAGGGGTGGGGACAACCGAACACTGAAGCTTTCTTT. Its protein product is CASSQGWGQPNTEAFF.

This chain joins TRBV6-5 and TRBJ2-1; D may be TRBD2 (7 bases). The length of the CDR3 is 16 residues. Germline loops: CDR1 MNHEY, CDR2 SVGAGI. V was shortened by 0 bases and J by 9 bases, with 18 bases between the two germline ends. Here the CDR3 DNA reads TGTGCCAGCAGTTACTCGATGGGGTCGGGGGGCTGTGAGCAGTTCTTC. Translation: CASSYSMGSGGCEQFF.

This chain's CDR3 is CASSLLGSVYNSPLHF. The CDR3 coding sequence is TGTGCCAGCAGTTTACTAGGATCGGTCTATAATTCACCCCTCCACTTT. The chain joins TRBV27 to TRBJ1-6; D gene ambiguous. The V gene's germline CDR1 is MNHEY and CDR2 SMNVEV (reference sequence). The CDR3 covers 16 residues. With 2 bases removed from V and 3 bases from J, the gap between germline ends came to 11 bases.

This clone was recorded only once. This sequence joins TRBV4-3 and TRBJ2-5; TRBD2 agrees at 8 bases. The CDR3 runs 15 residues. In germline, CDR1 is LGHNA, CDR2 YSLEER. J was trimmed by 4 bases and V by 3 bases; bases with no gene match: 7. CDR3 bases: TGCGCCAGCAGCCATACCCCGCTAGCGGGAGAGACCCAGTACTTC. Its translation is CASSHTPLAGETQYF.